The clone carrying this TCR beta chain has just a few counts. Its specificity is not known. This sample was taken from a study of cytotoxic CD8 clonotypes in ibrutinib-treated CLL. Study details: Within the patient group, about a dozen were relapsed/refractory and some 16 treatment-naive, and 17 were IGHV unmutated.

There are 10 residues in the CDR3. The V gene lost 10 bases and the J gene lost 6 bases, with 10 bases spanning the gap. Germline CDR1 and CDR2: MNHEY and SMNVEV (reference sequence). Cryopreserved PBMCs supplied about 2 micrograms of genomic DNA for TCR beta libraries. Assay used: immunoSEQ multiplex PCR; TCRdb lists only in-frame clones, some missing. The data hold over 250,000 clones, with roughly three quarters observed a single time. The study, taken as a whole, reports: On treatment, the uncommon public clonotypes contracted or remained stable. Starting clonality was above that of age-matched healthy donors and tracked circulating CD8+ T-cell counts.

The chain links TRBV27 to TRBJ2-7; D gene unclear. The TCR sequence derives from a human donor with chronic lymphocytic leukemia. This sample comprised PBMCs, obtained at disease progression, from a patient treated with ibrutinib. The CDR3 nucleotides are TGTGCCACCGGACCCGGCGAGCAGTACTTC. This translates into CATGPGEQYF.